This TCR beta chain was profiled in a study of OX40 agonist ivuxolimab in advanced cancers. Sequenced by immunoSEQ multiplex PCR; TCRdb stores in-frame clones only, minus some. The data show about 9,500 clones, about 66% seen once. This CDR3 has 15 residues. Trimming pared 8 bases from V and 3 bases from J, leaving 17 bases between. Germline CDR1 SNHLY, CDR2 FYNNEI. This receptor was taken from an adult with an advanced solid tumor such as melanoma, head and neck, liver or kidney cancer. The sample was CD4+ or CD8+ T cells sorted from blood, taken in a trial of the OX40 agonist ivuxolimab. The chain combines TRBV2 with TRBJ2-4, with TRBD2 as a possible D gene (6 bases). The CDR3 sequence: CASEGRDFGKNIQYF. In DNA, the CDR3 is TGTGCCAGCGAGGGGCGGGATTTCGGCAAAAACATTCAGTACTTC.